Described below is a single T cell receptor beta chain sequence and its context. Its antigen is as yet unknown. This sample was included in a study of CD8 T cells in Susac syndrome. Study context: Patients with Susac syndrome were therapy-naive, treated with corticosteroids, or treated with intravenous immunoglobulin alone when blood was collected. Findings and limits, study-wide: Sixteen Susac-specific public clones were found in total CD8+ repertoires and roughly five in CD8+ TEMRA repertoires.

The V gene's germline CDR1 is DFQATT and CDR2 SNEGSKA (reference sequence). Trimming pared 1 base from V and 7 bases from J, leaving 13 bases between. CDR3 length: 13 residues. The diagnostic criteria were recently defined, and patients with Susac syndrome met them for definite or probable disease. TEMRA cells were enriched by FACS, while CD8+ and CD4+ T cells were obtained through a negative isolation that was performed magnetically. The RNA, about 0.45 to 1 ug, was put through reverse transcription using random hexamers. MiXCR, run by TCRdb on the immunoSEQ multiplex PCR reads, gives a single entry per CDR3 protein. The sample lists around 53,000 distinct CDR3 sequences; just under 95% were seen once.

Sequencing was carried out using CD8+ T cells from PBMCs. This TCR came from a human donor with Susac syndrome. The V call is TRBV20-1, the J call TRBJ2-5, with D possibly matching TRBD1 (5 bases). As DNA, the CDR3 is TGCAGTGCTAGAGGCCAGGGATGGTCGACCCAGTACTTC. It codes for CSARGQGWSTQYF.